The sequence of this T cell receptor (beta chain) was determined in a study of T cell responses to AZD1222 COVID-19 vaccine. Germline assignment: CDR1 MRHNA and CDR2 SNTAGT. J gave up 5 bases and V 2 bases, and 0 bases lay outside the gene matches. The CDR3 is 14 amino acids. This clone was counted at least ten times. The target antigen is unknown. Study-wide results and caveats: The reported proportion of spike-specific TCRs targeting unmutated variant regions was nearly half.

Assay used: immunoSEQ multiplex PCR; TCRdb lists only in-frame clones, some missing. The table shows some 80,000 clones, with 70% to 90% occurring only once. The sequence was collected from an adult who received the MenACWY meningococcal vaccine as a control. The chain carries TRBV6-4 and TRBJ2-3; 11 nucleotides align to TRBD1. The starting material was peripheral blood, obtained 28 days after the second dose of the MenACWY control vaccine. The CDR3 DNA follows: TGTGCCAGCAGTGACGGGACAGGGGGAGATACGCAGTATTTT. Its translation: CASSDGTGGDTQYF.